The source of this T cell receptor beta chain is a study of cytomegalovirus exposure and HLA in healthy donors. The wider study: There were 90 million to 140 million unique TCR beta sequences, drawn from 150 million to 200 million T cells, in an earlier analysis. Study-level results: It was in a later analysis that TCR association rates were seen to vary by HLA locus, highest for DRB1 and lowest for HLA-C.

PCR primers comprised 60 Vbeta and 13 Jbeta primers. Some clones are missing from TCRdb's copy, which holds only in-frame ones; the method was immunoSEQ multiplex PCR. The data show 200,000 to 250,000 clones, about 80% seen once. The germline gives CDR1 SGHDN, CDR2 FVKESK. The V gene lost 1 base and the J gene lost 0 bases, with 10 bases spanning the gap. The CDR3 length is 16 residues. To note about this clone: Antigen specificity is unknown.

These donors, healthy bone marrow donors, were studied. The sample was PBMCs. The gene calls are TRBV14 and TRBJ1-3; D not resolved. This TCR came from a middle-aged woman in good health and CMV-seronegative. The CDR3 bases are TGTGCCAGCAGCCAAGGTCCGTTCAGCTCTGGAAACACCATATATTTT. Encoded protein: CASSQGPFSSGNTIYF. Looking up the rest from reference TRBV14 and TRBJ1-3 gives the full variable domain: EAGVTQFPSHSVIEKGQTVTLRCDPISGHDNLYWYRRVMGKEIKFLLHFVKESKQDESGMPNNRFLAERTGGTYSTLKVQPAELEDSGVYFCASSQGPFSSGNTIYFGEGSWLTVV.